What follows are 24 T cell receptor beta chains derived from one specimen sequenced in a study of early T cells in non-severe SARS-CoV-2 infection. TCRdb reprocessed the 5' RACE reads with MiXCR, giving one entry per CDR3 protein. The sample has roughly 120,000 distinct CDR3 sequences, 15% seen once. The sequenced material came from whole blood. The receptor set was obtained from an adult who was a healthcare worker with PCR-confirmed SARS-CoV-2 infection or an uninfected control (not recorded which).

The genes are TRBV5-4 and TRBJ1-1; the D is unclear. The CDR3 totals 14 residues. CDR1 SGHNT and CDR2 YYREEE come from the germline V gene (reference sequence). V was shortened by 3 bases and J by 1 base, with 10 bases between the two germline ends. The CDR3 DNA sequence: TGTGCCAGCAGCTCCGGACTCGGGAACACTGAAGCTTTCTTT. Amino acid sequence: CASSSGLGNTEAFF.

Worth noting for this clonotype: A much larger clone sits a single nucleotide away, making a read error possible. The rearrangement uses TRBV15 and TRBJ2-3, with D hard to call. CDR3 length: 18 amino acids. Deletions cut 2 bases from V and 2 bases from J, with 20 bases between. Germline V gene data show CDR1 as LNHNV and CDR2 as YYDKDF (reference sequence). The CDR3 coding sequence is TGTGCCACCAGCAGATTATTACCCCCTGGCGGAACCACAGATACGCAGTATTTT. Protein: CATSRLLPPGGTTDTQYF.

This clonotype came up many times. The J gene is TRBJ1-4, the V gene TRBV6-6; 8 bases map to TRBD1. CDR1 is MNHNY and CDR2 is SVGAGI in the germline V gene (reference sequence). V was clipped by 7 bases and J by 7 bases; unmatched bases: 8. The CDR3 contains 14 residues. CDR3 DNA sequence: TGTGCCAGCACTCCCGGGACAGGAGGTGAAAAACTGTTTTTT. Amino acid sequence: CASTPGTGGEKLFF.

The gene calls are TRBV30 and TRBJ1-1; unclear D gene. Trimming took off 4 bases at V and 1 base at J, with 10 bases between the two ends. Germline CDR1 reads GTSNPN; CDR2 reads SVGIG (reference sequence). The CDR3 runs to 13 residues. The CDR3 sequence: CAWNWGPNTEAFF. Here the CDR3 DNA reads TGTGCCTGGAACTGGGGTCCGAACACTGAAGCTTTCTTT.

DNA of the CDR3: TGTGCCAGCAGAAATGCGGGGGGGAGCACAGATACGCAGTATTTT. Amino acids: CASRNAGGSTDTQYF. V usage is TRBV6-5 and J usage is TRBJ2-3; 9 bases are shared with TRBD2. Trimming at V came to 6 bases and at J to 0 bases, leaving 4 bases not matched to a gene. The CDR3 has 15 amino acids. Germline V gene data show CDR1 as MNHEY and CDR2 as SVGAGI.

This clonotype occurred a few times. DNA of the CDR3: TGTGCCAGCAGCTTCGAGTATTTAGCGGGGGGGCAAGAGACCCAGTACTTC. It codes for CASSFEYLAGGQETQYF. V gene TRBV7-9 combines with J gene TRBJ2-5, with TRBD2 identical over 11 bases. V was pared by 3 bases and J by 2 bases, with 8 bases of the junction left unmatched. The germline gives CDR1 SEHNR, CDR2 FQNEAQ (reference sequence). This CDR3 has 17 amino acids.

This clonotype was detected many times. The CDR3 DNA follows: TGTGCCAGCGGACTCAGGAGAAAAGAGACCCAGTACTTC. This codes for CASGLRRKETQYF. V usage is TRBV2 and J usage is TRBJ2-5, with D maybe TRBD2 (5 bases). Germline V lookup: CDR1 SNHLY, CDR2 FYNNEI. The CDR3 has 13 amino acids. Trimming cost V 8 bases and J 3 bases, with 13 bases left between them.

The chain employs TRBV20-1 and TRBJ2-5, with TRBD2 matching 12 bases. The germline gives CDR1 DFQATT, CDR2 SNEGSKA (reference sequence). With 6 bases clipped from V and 0 bases from J, the junction kept 8 bases outside the gene matches. The CDR3 length is 16 residues. The CDR3: CSAPTSGGWYQETQYF. The CDR3, as DNA: TGCAGTGCGCCGACTAGCGGGGGCTGGTACCAAGAGACCCAGTACTTC.

The chain carries TRBV7-6 and TRBJ2-7; TRBD2 matches 7 bases. The length of the CDR3 is 15 residues. J was trimmed by 3 bases and V by 0 bases; bases with no gene match: 5. Germline CDR1 SGHVS, CDR2 FNYEAQ. The CDR3 DNA reads as TGTGCCAGCAGCTTAGCCCCTAGCGGCTACTACGAGCAGTACTTC. Protein sequence: CASSLAPSGYYEQYF.

This clonotype was seen only a few times. The rearrangement links TRBV18 to TRBJ2-5; D ambiguous. CDR3 length: 14 amino acids. In germline, CDR1 is KGHSH, CDR2 LQKENI. Trimming shortened V by 0 bases and J by 5 bases, and 10 bases separated the two germline ends. CDR3 residues: CASSPPASLETQYF. Here the CDR3 DNA reads TGTGCCAGCTCACCACCGGCGAGTTTGGAGACCCAGTACTTC.

This clonotype has just a few counts. V usage is TRBV12-3 or TRBV12-4 and J usage is TRBJ1-2; 11 nucleotides align to TRBD1. V lost 6 bases and J lost 3; bases outside the gene matches: 3. CDR3 length equals 14 residues. The CDR3 here is CASRGTGGHYGYTF. The CDR3 DNA sequence: TGTGCCAGCAGAGGGACAGGGGGTCACTATGGCTACACCTTC.

The chain couples TRBV5-1 to TRBJ2-7; D gene uncertain. CDR3 length: 10 amino acids. Germline lookup yields CDR1 SGHRS and CDR2 YFSETQ. V lost 7 bases to trimming and J lost 2 bases, with 4 bases between them. The CDR3 region has the DNA TGCGCCAGCTCAGCCTACGAGCAGTACTTC. Protein: CASSAYEQYF.

This clonotype was observed a few times. The rearrangement uses TRBV6-6 and TRBJ2-2; D is unclear. The CDR3 consists of 14 residues. Germline values: CDR1 MNHNY, CDR2 SVGAGI (reference sequence). The V end was cut by 11 bases, the J end by 1 base, with 14 bases between. The CDR3 region is CASNKNMNTGELFF. DNA for the CDR3: TGTGCCTCCAACAAAAATATGAACACCGGGGAGCTGTTTTTT.

This chain joins TRBV6-2 or TRBV6-3 and TRBJ1-1; D is unclear. The CDR3 consists of 15 residues. V dropped 8 bases and J dropped 1 base, with 17 bases sitting between them. Germline lookup yields CDR1 MNHEY and CDR2 SVGEGT. The CDR3, as DNA: TGTGCCAGCTGGAACTCGCGTCCGAAGAACACTGAAGCTTTCTTT. It yields the protein CASWNSRPKNTEAFF.

This clonotype was seen once. The chain is built from TRBV5-6 and TRBJ2-1; D remains unclear. CDR3 size: 13 residues. Germline lookup yields CDR1 SGHDT and CDR2 YYEEEE. The V and J ends lost 1 base and 7 bases respectively, with 9 bases between them. For the CDR3, the DNA is TGTGCCAGCAGCTTGTTGGCACGAAATGAGCAGTTCTTC. This encodes CASSLLARNEQFF.

This clonotype was picked up a small number of times. This chain connects TRBV5-5 to TRBJ2-7, with D possibly TRBD1 on 6 matching bases. From germline, CDR1 is SGHKS and CDR2 YYEKEE (reference sequence). The CDR3 sequence is 14 residues long. Between the trimmed V and J ends, which lost 4 bases and 3 bases, there was a span of 14 bases. In DNA form, the CDR3 reads TGTGCCAGCAGCGATGGGACACCCGACTACGAGCAGTACTTC. Translation gives CASSDGTPDYEQYF.

Ten or more counts support this clonotype. The rearrangement uses TRBV29-1 and TRBJ2-6; no clear D. The V and J ends lost 6 bases and 0 bases respectively, with 6 bases between them. Germline-derived CDR1 and CDR2 are SQVTM and ANQGSEA. This CDR3 spans 13 amino acids. CDR3 region: CSVRVSGANVLTF. CDR3 nucleotides: TGCAGCGTCCGAGTCTCTGGGGCCAACGTCCTGACTTTC.

The chain couples TRBV11-3 to TRBJ2-5; D possibly matches TRBD1 or TRBD2 (5 bases each). V lost 4 bases to trimming and J lost 2 bases, with 11 bases between them. Germline V CDR1 and CDR2: SGHNT, YENEEA. The CDR3 extends over 14 amino acids. This CDR3 is CASSSWDHQETQYF. The CDR3 DNA sequence: TGTGCCAGCAGCTCCTGGGACCATCAAGAGACCCAGTACTTC.

This clonotype has more than one count but fewer than ten. This rearrangement joins TRBV3-1 to TRBJ1-1; D remains ambiguous. Germline values: CDR1 LGHDT, CDR2 YNNKEL (reference sequence). V lost 8 bases, J lost 4 bases, and 11 bases lay in between. The CDR3 totals 12 residues. The CDR3 sequence: CASPYPGTEAFF. CDR3 DNA: TGTGCCAGCCCTTACCCCGGCACTGAAGCTTTCTTT.

The chain employs TRBV30 and TRBJ1-1; D is unclear. The germline V gene has CDR1 GTSNPN and CDR2 SVGIG (reference sequence). Trimming took off 2 bases at V and 9 bases at J, with 16 bases between the two ends. CDR3 size: 13 residues. The CDR3 DNA sequence: TGTGCCTGGAGTCCCCGTCGGACTGGCAAAGCTTTCTTT. The encoded protein is CAWSPRRTGKAFF.

This clonotype has just one count. The V call is TRBV5-1, the J call TRBJ2-2; D is undetermined. The CDR3 runs 14 residues. CDR1 SGHRS and CDR2 YFSETQ come from the germline V gene. V shed 4 bases and J shed 1 base, with 8 bases lying between them. The CDR3 region is CASSQTENTGELFF. CDR3 in DNA: TGCGCCAGCAGCCAGACGGAGAACACCGGGGAGCTGTTTTTT.

The chain links TRBV4-1 to TRBJ1-2; D is unclear. The CDR3 spans 15 residues. Germline loops: CDR1 MGHRA, CDR2 YSYEKL. The V end was cut by 1 base, the J end by 4 bases, with 13 bases between. The CDR3 loop reads CASSQGEHNTYGYTF. The CDR3 DNA reads as TGCGCCAGCAGCCAAGGAGAACACAACACCTATGGCTACACCTTC.

The rearrangement links TRBV12-3 or TRBV12-4 to TRBJ2-3; D call uncertain. The V gene lost 5 bases and the J gene lost 0 bases, with 12 bases spanning the gap. The CDR3 covers 15 residues. As DNA, the CDR3 is TGTGCCAGCAGTCCAGACATCCGTAGCACAGATACGCAGTATTTT. As protein: CASSPDIRSTDTQYF.

This clonotype was seen more than once but under ten times. At one end, the junction sequence differs from germline, possibly due to a read error. The chain employs TRBV7-9 and TRBJ1-5; no clear D. Germline V lookup: CDR1 SEHNR, CDR2 FQNEAQ (reference sequence). CDR3 length: 12 residues. As DNA, the CDR3 is TGTACCAGCTCATGGGCCGAACAGCCCCAGCATTTT. This translates into CTSSWAEQPQHF.